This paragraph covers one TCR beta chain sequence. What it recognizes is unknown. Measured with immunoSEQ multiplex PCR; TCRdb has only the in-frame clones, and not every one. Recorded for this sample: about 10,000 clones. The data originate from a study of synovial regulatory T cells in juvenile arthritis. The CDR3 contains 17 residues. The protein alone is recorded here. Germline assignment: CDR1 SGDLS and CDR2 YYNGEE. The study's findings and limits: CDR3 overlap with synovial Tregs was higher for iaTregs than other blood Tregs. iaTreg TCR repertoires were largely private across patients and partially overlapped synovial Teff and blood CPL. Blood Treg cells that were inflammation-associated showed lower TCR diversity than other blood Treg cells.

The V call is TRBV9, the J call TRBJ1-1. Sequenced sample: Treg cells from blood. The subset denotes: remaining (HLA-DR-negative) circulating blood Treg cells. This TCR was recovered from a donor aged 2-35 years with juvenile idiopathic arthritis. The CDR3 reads CASSVDPDGRKNTEAFF. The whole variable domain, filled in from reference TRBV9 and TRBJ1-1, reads DSGVTQTPKHLITATGQRVTLRCSPRSGDLSVYWYQQSLDQGLQFLIQYYNGEERAKGNILERFSAQQFPDLHSELNLSSLELGDSALYFCASSVDPDGRKNTEAFFGQGTRLTVV.